This T cell receptor beta chain was captured by sequencing in a study of cytomegalovirus exposure and HLA in healthy donors. About this clone: What it recognizes is unknown.

Whole-study results and caveats: For most subjects, TCR beta sequences were reported to predict HLA-A and HLA-B alleles with accuracy. Confirmation in vitro established that three CMV-associated chains were specific for CMV antigens.

PCR amplification relied on 60 Vbeta primers (plus 13 Jbeta primers). The method was immunoSEQ multiplex PCR; TCRdb's version includes in-frame clones alone and lacks a portion of them. The sample includes some 130,000 clones, roughly 82% of them seen just once. This clonotype originated in a male donor in good health and CMV-seropositive. The sequenced material came from PBMCs.

The CDR3 reads CASSIWVQSNQPQHF. The CDR3 DNA is TGTGCCAGTAGTATTTGGGTACAGAGCAATCAGCCCCAGCATTTT. The chain recombines TRBV19 with TRBJ1-5; D not resolved. This CDR3 contains 15 residues. The germline V gene encodes CDR1 LNHDA and CDR2 SQIVND (reference sequence). Trimming shortened V by 3 bases and J by 1 base, and 10 bases separated the two germline ends. Variable domain in full (rest from reference TRBV19 and TRBJ1-5): DGGITQSPKYLFRKEGQNVTLSCEQNLNHDAMYWYRQDPGQGLRLIYYSQIVNDFQKGDIAEGYSVSREKKESFPLTVTSAQKNPTAFYLCASSIWVQSNQPQHFGDGTRLSIL.